This T cell receptor (beta chain) emerged from a study of human T cells and chemical hapten exposure. Study in general: All patients underwent weekly scalp dosing with diphenylcyclopropenone for the full roughly 24-week study.

The table lists this clonotype with a few counts. Germline CDR1 MNHEY, CDR2 SVGAGI. This CDR3 is built from 20 residues. The V and J ends lost 2 bases and 2 bases respectively, with 27 bases between them. Time point indicated: patch test 1, 2 weeks after DPC sensitization. Treatment in this sample: therapeutic diphenylcyclopropenone sensitization with weekly scalp DPC. TCRdb analysed the RACE reads with MiXCR anew, one entry per CDR3 protein. Here the sample spans 100,000 to 150,000 distinct CDR3 sequences, approximately 14% being singletons. The rearrangement joins TRBV6-5 to TRBJ1-2; tentatively, D is TRBD1 (5 bases). This sequence was found in a man younger than 30 with alopecia areata. Some clones in this sample may be carry-over from other donors' samples. Source: whole blood, taken in connection with sensitization to the hapten diphenylcyclopropenone (DPC). CDR3 DNA: TGTGCCAGCAGTTACCGCCCGGAGGGACCCCAAATCAGACAAAACTATGGCTACACCTTC. Translating gives CASSYRPEGPQIRQNYGYTF.